The 18 T cell receptor beta chains below were found in one sample sequenced in a study of T cells in Graves' hyperthyroidism and ophthalmopathy. Authors of the study amplified TCR beta CDR3 regions from RNA transcripts. The TCR CDR3 was amplified in a first-round RT-PCR using the HTBI primer set. Each CDR3 protein gets one entry after TCRdb re-called the multiplex PCR reads with MiXCR. The table records 650,000 to 850,000 distinct CDR3 sequences, 18% of them present only once. Specimen: blood. The origin of the receptors is a woman in her fifties or sixties with Graves' hyperthyroidism that later progressed to Graves' ophthalmopathy.

The chain employs TRBV15 and TRBJ1-5; D remains unclear. Germline V lookup: CDR1 LNHNV, CDR2 YYDKDF (reference sequence). The CDR3 has 15 amino acids. V lost 0 bases to trimming and J lost 0 bases, with 6 bases between them. Here the CDR3 DNA reads TGTGCCACCAGCAGAGAGGCAACTAGCAATCAGCCCCAGCATTTT. Translated, it gives CATSREATSNQPQHF.

V and J are TRBV19 and TRBJ2-2; D might be TRBD1 (7 bases). Germline CDR1 is LNHDA and CDR2 is SQIVND (reference sequence). V shed 3 bases and J shed 4 bases, with 12 bases lying between them. The CDR3 has 15 residues. CDR3 sequence reads: CASSIGGGFTGELFF. CDR3 coding DNA: TGTGCCAGTAGTATCGGAGGGGGCTTCACCGGGGAGCTGTTTTTT.

This clonotype was counted only a few times. The chain carries TRBV7-6 and TRBJ2-3; possible D gene TRBD1, 5 bases. CDR1 is SGHVS and CDR2 is FNYEAQ in the germline V gene. This CDR3 is 17 amino acids long. The ends were cut back, 4 bases at V and 5 bases at J, with 22 bases in the middle. CDR3: CASSSMTSQVLGDTQYF. Written as DNA, the CDR3 is TGTGCCAGCAGCTCCATGACTTCACAGGTATTGGGAGATACGCAGTATTTT.

This clonotype has ten or more counts. The chain recombines TRBV7-8 with TRBJ1-5, with 11 bases lining up with TRBD1. Per the germline V gene, CDR1 is SGHVS and CDR2 is FQNEAQ. There are 14 residues in the CDR3. Trimming removed 3 bases from V and 6 bases from J; junction bases left unmatched: 1. As DNA, the CDR3 is TGTGCCAGCAGCTTCGGGACAGGGGGTCAGCCCCAGCATTTT. Translation: CASSFGTGGQPQHF.

CDR3 nucleotides: TGCAGTGCTAGAGATGGTTTCAGGGGCCTTTACAATGAGCAGTTCTTC. This gives the protein CSARDGFRGLYNEQFF. The chain recombines TRBV20-1 with TRBJ2-1; tentative D call: TRBD1 (6 bases). V lost 0 bases and J 4 bases, leaving 16 bases between the germline ends. The CDR3 runs 16 residues. Germline V gene lookup returns CDR1 DFQATT and CDR2 SNEGSKA (reference sequence).

The V gene is TRBV7-9, the J gene TRBJ1-4, with 11 nucleotides matching TRBD1. Per germline, CDR1 SEHNR and CDR2 FQNEAQ (reference sequence). The CDR3 loop spans 17 amino acids. Trimming removed 5 bases from V and 8 bases from J; junction bases left unmatched: 13. CDR3 DNA sequence: TGTGCCAGCAGCCCTCATGGGGGGGACAGGGGGAGAGAAAAACTGTTTTTT. Protein: CASSPHGGDRGREKLFF.

This clonotype has a single count. The CDR3 does not end in the conserved phenylalanine or tryptophan, so this is likely a read error. The rearrangement uses TRBV18 and TRBJ2-1; TRBD2 matches at 7 bases. The J segment lost 4 bases and the V segment lost 2 bases, leaving 8 bases of the junction unmatched. The germline V gene has CDR1 KGHSH and CDR2 LQKENI. The CDR3 loop spans 16 amino acids. DNA for the CDR3: TGTGCCAGCTCACCATTCGCGACTAGCCAATACAATGAGCAGTTCCTC. Its translation: CASSPFATSQYNEQFL.

V gene TRBV2 combines with J gene TRBJ1-2; D is possibly TRBD1 (5 bases). The germline V gene has CDR1 SNHLY and CDR2 FYNNEI. There are 14 residues in the CDR3. The V end lost 6 bases, the J end lost 8 bases, and 19 bases lay between the germline ends. The CDR3 sequence is CASRRGPREGGYTF. CDR3 nucleotides: TGTGCCAGCAGGCGGGGACCGCGAGAGGGGGGCTACACCTTC.

This clonotype was found a few times. The chain is built from TRBV9 and TRBJ1-2; 12 nucleotides agree with TRBD1. Per germline, CDR1 SGDLS and CDR2 YYNGEE. With 3 bases clipped from V and 8 bases from J, the junction kept 5 bases outside the gene matches. The CDR3 runs 14 residues. CDR3 sequence reads: CASSEGDRGLGYTF. CDR3 nucleotides: TGTGCCAGCAGCGAGGGGGACAGGGGGCTCGGCTACACCTTC.

This clonotype was counted many times. The V and J genes are TRBV18 and TRBJ2-5, with D unclear. V lost 1 base and J 2 bases, leaving 8 bases between the germline ends. Looked up from germline, CDR1 is KGHSH and CDR2 is LQKENI. The CDR3 consists of 14 residues. CDR3 in DNA: TGTGCCAGCTCACCACTTTCCCTGCAAGAGACCCAGTACTTC. Protein sequence: CASSPLSLQETQYF.

This clonotype was seen at least ten times. The CDR3 nucleotides are TGTGCCAGCAGTGGGCTGGGTCTAGCGGGGGGAAGCTCCTACAATGAGCAGTTCTTC. Protein sequence: CASSGLGLAGGSSYNEQFF. The chain employs TRBV2 and TRBJ2-1; the match to TRBD2 covers 11 bases. The ends lost 4 bases at V and 0 bases at J; junction bases unmatched: 11. The CDR3 loop spans 19 amino acids. CDR1 and CDR2 from the germline V gene are SNHLY and FYNNEI.

The sample holds many counts of this clonotype. This chain links TRBV5-1 with TRBJ2-5; D tentatively reads TRBD1 or TRBD2 (6 bases each). Germline CDR1 is SGHRS and CDR2 is YFSETQ. CDR3 length: 15 amino acids. Trimming took 4 bases from V and 1 from J, leaving 14 bases between them. The CDR3 nucleotides are TGCGCCAGCAGCGGAGGGGTAGGGGGCCAAGAGACCCAGTACTTC. It translates to CASSGGVGGQETQYF.

The chain couples TRBV6-1 to TRBJ1-5; D ambiguous. The V end was cut by 6 bases, the J end by 9 bases, with 15 bases between. CDR3 length: 13 residues. Germline V gives CDR1 MNHNS, CDR2 SASEGT. The CDR3 DNA sequence: TGTGCCAGCAGCCGGGCCGGACCGTGGCCCCAGCATTTT. Its translation is CASSRAGPWPQHF.

This clonotype was detected a few times. CDR3 in DNA: TGTGCCAGCAGCCAAGATTCTGGGATTGGGACTGAAGCTTTCTTT. Its protein is CASSQDSGIGTEAFF. This chain uses TRBV3-1 with TRBJ1-1; no firm D call. The CDR3 has 15 residues. V lost 0 bases and J lost 5, with 13 bases in between. Per germline, CDR1 LGHDT and CDR2 YNNKEL (reference sequence).

This clonotype was detected only a few times. The chain uses TRBV18 and TRBJ1-6, with D possibly being TRBD1 (5 bases). This CDR3 spans 16 amino acids. The germline CDR1 and CDR2 sequences are KGHSH and LQKENI. Trimming cost V 6 bases and J 5 bases, with 17 bases left between them. CDR3 residues: CASSSAGTLNNSPLHF. DNA of the CDR3: TGTGCCAGCTCTTCGGCAGGGACCCTTAATAATTCACCCCTCCACTTT.

In this sample, this clonotype turned up many times. The chain couples TRBV5-6 to TRBJ2-7; D is perhaps TRBD1 or TRBD2 (5 bases each). CDR1 is SGHDT and CDR2 is YYEEEE in the germline V gene. The ends were cut back, 4 bases at V and 1 base at J, with 15 bases in the middle. The CDR3 runs 15 residues. CDR3 protein: CASSPSGLRSYEQYF. CDR3 sequence (DNA): TGTGCCAGCAGCCCATCGGGGCTTCGGTCCTACGAGCAGTACTTC.

There are a few counts of this clonotype. This rearrangement joins TRBV7-9 to TRBJ2-3, with D hard to call. Germline CDR1 is SEHNR and CDR2 is FQNEAQ (reference sequence). CDR3 length: 14 residues. V gave up 11 bases and J gave up 4 bases, with 19 bases separating them. CDR3 nucleotide sequence: TGTGCCTGGGCTGGCAATTTAGCTTCAGATACGCAGTATTTT. Protein: CAWAGNLASDTQYF.

This clonotype occurred a few times. V is TRBV20-1 and J is TRBJ1-5; D unclear. Deletions cut 3 bases from V and 0 bases from J, with 9 bases between. The CDR3 is made up of 14 amino acids. Germline V gives CDR1 DFQATT, CDR2 SNEGSKA (reference sequence). The CDR3 bases are TGCAGTGCTAGGCAGCATGATAGCAATCAGCCCCAGCATTTT. As protein: CSARQHDSNQPQHF.